This T cell receptor (beta chain) was obtained from a study of shared clonotypes between healthy human individuals. Findings of the study overall: Memory subsets generally showed smaller estimated richness than naive subsets did.

Germline assignment: CDR1 MNHEY and CDR2 SMNVEV (reference sequence). Trimming at V came to 6 bases and at J to 3 bases, leaving 8 bases not matched to a gene. This CDR3 is built from 15 residues. As to this clone: Its specificity is unknown. The same CDR3 can be traced to other DNA sequences in this sample.

Sequencing used immunoSEQ multiplex PCR; TCRdb keeps in-frame clones, though not all of them. The profile shows hundreds of thousands of clones, around 92% of them singletons. Naive CD8 cells comprised CD45RO-negative, CCR7-positively selected cells, excluding terminally differentiated effector memory CD45RA+ cells. The sample consisted of naive CD8+ T cells sorted from blood. This chain connects TRBV27 to TRBJ2-1, with TRBD2 matching 7 bases. The receptor's source is a man aged 30 to 39 in good health. The chain's CDR3 is CASSLSSGLYNEQFF. CDR3 DNA sequence: TGTGCCAGCAGCCTATCTAGCGGCCTCTACAATGAGCAGTTCTTC.